This TCR beta chain was found in a study of blood T cell repertoires in COVID-19. Study summary: The study drew acute and convalescent COVID-19 samples from the United States, Italy and Spain.

Sequencing was performed with immunoSEQ multiplex PCR; in TCRdb, only in-frame clones are kept and a portion is missing. The sample shows around 100,000 clones, around 90% of them seen only once. Per germline, CDR1 SNHLY and CDR2 FYNNEI. The CDR3 is made up of 16 amino acids. Trimming stripped 1 base from V and 1 base from J, with 13 bases between. Sample: peripheral blood. The origin of this receptor is a man aged 60 to 69 with COVID-19, enrolled during active disease. V is TRBV2 and J is TRBJ1-1, with no clear D. The CDR3 region is CASSEDSRTENTEAFF. The CDR3 DNA follows: TGTGCCAGCAGTGAAGATTCACGGACTGAGAACACTGAAGCTTTCTTT.